The clone carrying this TCR beta chain was picked up one time. Its antigen is currently unknown. This entry belongs to a study of shared clonotypes between healthy human individuals. Study results and caveats: A generally larger estimated richness was seen in naive subsets than in memory subsets. Sample collection involved blood only; tissue repertoires are likely different.

The table came from immunoSEQ multiplex PCR; TCRdb's copy has only in-frame clones and leaves some out. The sample contains about 1.5 million clones, roughly 96% of which appear only once. There are 13 residues in the CDR3. Deletions cut 1 base from V and 9 bases from J, with 10 bases between. The germline CDR1 and CDR2 sequences are SGHDN and FVKESK. The sample was naive CD4+ T cells sorted from blood. Subset in this sample: CD45RA+ positively selected. The chain carries TRBV14 and TRBJ2-1; the D is unclear. The TCR comes from a man younger than 40 in good health. This CDR3 reads CASSQVRRAEQFF. Written as DNA, the CDR3 is TGTGCCAGCAGCCAAGTTCGAAGGGCTGAGCAGTTCTTC. The complete variable domain, with remaining parts taken from reference TRBV14 and TRBJ2-1, reads EAGVTQFPSHSVIEKGQTVTLRCDPISGHDNLYWYRRVMGKEIKFLLHFVKESKQDESGMPNNRFLAERTGGTYSTLKVQPAELEDSGVYFCASSQVRRAEQFFGPGTRLTVL.